This T cell receptor (beta chain) was sequenced for a study of cytomegalovirus exposure and HLA in healthy donors. In the study overall: The study's early data release held about 85 million unique TCRs from HLA-typed donors. Among approximately 390 genotyped donors, around 80% fell in the Caucasian-associated ancestry cluster.

Germline CDR1 and CDR2: LGHNA and YSLEER. The CDR3 has 13 amino acids. V gave up 8 bases and J gave up 8 bases; unmatched junction bases: 7. Study-wide results and caveats: For most TCR beta V segments, an earlier analysis put the productive rate at about 87% or about 30% of the time.

The PCR employed 60 Vbeta primers together with 13 Jbeta primers. Authors' analysis steps: The authors later counted 70 million to 85 million unique TCR beta chains, 9.5 million to 13 million of them shared. Libraries were prepared by immunoSEQ multiplex PCR; TCRdb keeps only in-frame clonotypes and omits some of them. V, J and clone size are taken as reported in that table, and D and trimming were inferred from the DNA itself. The sample shows fewer than 200,000 clones, over 65% of them seen only once. This clone turned up a few times. Its antigen is undetermined. The chain links TRBV4-3 to TRBJ2-2, with 8 bases matching TRBD2. The sequence came from a female donor in good health and CMV-seronegative. The sequenced sample consisted of PBMCs. CDR3 amino acids: CASREGGYGELFF. In DNA, the CDR3 is TGCGCCAGCCGGGAGGGGGGGTATGGGGAGCTGTTTTTT.